This section outlines one T cell receptor beta chain sequence together with its context. Germline loops: CDR1 MDHEN, CDR2 SYDVKM. This CDR3 is built from 16 residues. The V segment lost 5 bases and the J segment 2 bases; nucleotides outside the gene matches: 10. This sample is drawn from a study of T cell changes during pregnancy in multiple sclerosis. Profiling relied on immunoSEQ multiplex PCR, and the TCRdb table lists in-frame clones only, not all of them. The sample records about 53,000 clones, 90% being singletons. Sequencing was performed on CD8+ T cells from peripheral blood mononuclear cells, taken before pregnancy. This receptor was taken from a female donor with multiple sclerosis, enrolled in a pregnancy study. The chain carries TRBV28 and TRBJ2-7; 9 positions agree with TRBD1. CDR3 DNA: TGTGCCAGCAGTGTCCCTGACAGGGGGGTGGCCTACGAGCAGTACTTC. Translating gives CASSVPDRGVAYEQYF.